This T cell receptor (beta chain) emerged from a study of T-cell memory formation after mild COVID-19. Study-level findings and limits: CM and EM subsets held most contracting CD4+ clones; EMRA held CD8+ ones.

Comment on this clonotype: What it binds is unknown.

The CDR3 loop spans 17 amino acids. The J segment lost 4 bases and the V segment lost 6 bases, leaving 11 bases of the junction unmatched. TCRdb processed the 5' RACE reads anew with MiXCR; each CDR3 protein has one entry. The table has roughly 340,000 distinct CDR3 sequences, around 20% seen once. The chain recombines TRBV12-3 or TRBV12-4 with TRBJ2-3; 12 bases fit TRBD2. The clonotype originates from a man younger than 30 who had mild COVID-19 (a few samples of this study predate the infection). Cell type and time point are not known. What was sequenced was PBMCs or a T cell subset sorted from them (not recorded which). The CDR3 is CASRFASGGASPDTQYF. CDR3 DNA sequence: TGTGCCAGCAGATTCGCTAGCGGGGGGGCTAGCCCAGATACGCAGTATTTT.